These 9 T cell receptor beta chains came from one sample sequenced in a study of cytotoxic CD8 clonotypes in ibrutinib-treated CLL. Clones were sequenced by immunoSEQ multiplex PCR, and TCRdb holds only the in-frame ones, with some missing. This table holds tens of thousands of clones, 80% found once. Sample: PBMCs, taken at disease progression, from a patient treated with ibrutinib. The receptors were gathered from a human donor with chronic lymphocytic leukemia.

CDR3 sequence reads: CASSQDRRNRSYEQYF. The CDR3 DNA sequence: TGCGCCAGCAGCCAAGATCGGCGGAACCGCTCCTACGAGCAGTACTTC. The chain carries TRBV4-1 and TRBJ2-7; D is ambiguous. The ends were cut back, 0 bases at V and 0 bases at J, with 12 bases in the middle. The CDR3 length is 16 residues. In germline, CDR1 is MGHRA, CDR2 YSYEKL.

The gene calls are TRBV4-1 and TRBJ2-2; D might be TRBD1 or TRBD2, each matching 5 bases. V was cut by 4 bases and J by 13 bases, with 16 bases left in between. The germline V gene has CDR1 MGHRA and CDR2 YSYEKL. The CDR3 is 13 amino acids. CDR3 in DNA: TGCGCCAGCAGCCCGGAGGTAGGACACCGGCTGTTTTTT. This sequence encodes CASSPEVGHRLFF.

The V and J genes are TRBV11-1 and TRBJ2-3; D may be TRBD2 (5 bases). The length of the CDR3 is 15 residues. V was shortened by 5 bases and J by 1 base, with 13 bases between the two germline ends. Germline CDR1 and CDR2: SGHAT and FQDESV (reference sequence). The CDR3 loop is CASSGWFSGTDTQYF. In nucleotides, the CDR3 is TGTGCCAGCAGCGGGTGGTTTAGCGGCACAGATACGCAGTATTTT.

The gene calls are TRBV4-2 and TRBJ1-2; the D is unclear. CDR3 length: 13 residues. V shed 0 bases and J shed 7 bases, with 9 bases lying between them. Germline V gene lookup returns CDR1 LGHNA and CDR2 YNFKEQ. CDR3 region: CASSQDWGPGYTF. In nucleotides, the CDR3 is TGTGCCAGCAGCCAAGATTGGGGTCCTGGCTACACCTTC.

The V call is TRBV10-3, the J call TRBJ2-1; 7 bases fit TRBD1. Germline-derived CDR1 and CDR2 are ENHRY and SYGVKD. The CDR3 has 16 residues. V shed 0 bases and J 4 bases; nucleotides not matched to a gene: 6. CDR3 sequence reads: CAISESGDSNYNEQFF. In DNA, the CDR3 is TGTGCCATCAGTGAGTCCGGGGACAGCAATTACAATGAGCAGTTCTTC.

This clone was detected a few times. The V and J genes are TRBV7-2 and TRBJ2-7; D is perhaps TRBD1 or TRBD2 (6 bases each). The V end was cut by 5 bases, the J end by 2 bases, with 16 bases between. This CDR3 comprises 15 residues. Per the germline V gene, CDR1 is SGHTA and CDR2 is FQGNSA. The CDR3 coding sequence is TGTGCCAGCAGCCCGAGAGGGGGGAGAACCTACGAGCAGTACTTC. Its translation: CASSPRGGRTYEQYF.

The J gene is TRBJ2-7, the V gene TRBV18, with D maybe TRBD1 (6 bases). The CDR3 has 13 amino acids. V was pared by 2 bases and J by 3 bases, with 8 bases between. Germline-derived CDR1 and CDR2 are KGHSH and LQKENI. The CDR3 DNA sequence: TGTGCCAGCTCACCATTACAGGGCTACGAGCAGTACTTC. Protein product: CASSPLQGYEQYF.

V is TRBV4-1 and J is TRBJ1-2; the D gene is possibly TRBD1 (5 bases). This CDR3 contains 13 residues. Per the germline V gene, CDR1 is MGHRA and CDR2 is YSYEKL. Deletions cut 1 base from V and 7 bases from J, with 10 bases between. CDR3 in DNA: TGCGCCAGCAGCCAAGTAAACGGGGGTGGCTACACCTTC. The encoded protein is CASSQVNGGGYTF.

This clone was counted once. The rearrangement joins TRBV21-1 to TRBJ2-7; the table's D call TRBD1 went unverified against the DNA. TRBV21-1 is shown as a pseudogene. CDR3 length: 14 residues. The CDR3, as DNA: TGTGCCAGCAGCCCCGGGACACCCCCCTACGAGCAGTACTTC. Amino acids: CASSPGTPPYEQYF.